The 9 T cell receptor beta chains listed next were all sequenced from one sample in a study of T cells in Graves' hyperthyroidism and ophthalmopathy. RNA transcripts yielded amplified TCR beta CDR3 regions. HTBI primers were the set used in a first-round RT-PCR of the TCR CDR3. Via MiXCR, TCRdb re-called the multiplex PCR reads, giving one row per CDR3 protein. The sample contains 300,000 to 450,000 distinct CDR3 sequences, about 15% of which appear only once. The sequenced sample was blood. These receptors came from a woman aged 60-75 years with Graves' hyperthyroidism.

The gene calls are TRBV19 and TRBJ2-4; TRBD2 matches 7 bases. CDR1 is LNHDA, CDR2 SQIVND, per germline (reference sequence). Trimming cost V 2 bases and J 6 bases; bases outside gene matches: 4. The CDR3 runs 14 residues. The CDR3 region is CASSIKGGGNIQYF. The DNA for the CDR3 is TGTGCCAGTAGTATAAAGGGCGGGGGAAACATTCAGTACTTC.

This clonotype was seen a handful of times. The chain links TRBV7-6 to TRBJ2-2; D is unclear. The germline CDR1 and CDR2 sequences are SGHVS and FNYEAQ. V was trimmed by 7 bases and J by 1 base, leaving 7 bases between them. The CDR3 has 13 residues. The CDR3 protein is CASKPGNTGELFF. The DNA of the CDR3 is TGTGCCAGCAAACCAGGGAACACCGGGGAGCTGTTTTTT.

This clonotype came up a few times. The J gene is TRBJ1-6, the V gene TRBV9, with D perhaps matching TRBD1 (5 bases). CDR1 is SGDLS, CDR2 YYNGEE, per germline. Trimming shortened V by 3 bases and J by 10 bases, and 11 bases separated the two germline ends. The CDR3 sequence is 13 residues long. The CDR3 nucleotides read TGTGCCAGCAGCGCCGAAGGGACCTCACCCCTCCACTTT. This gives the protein CASSAEGTSPLHF.

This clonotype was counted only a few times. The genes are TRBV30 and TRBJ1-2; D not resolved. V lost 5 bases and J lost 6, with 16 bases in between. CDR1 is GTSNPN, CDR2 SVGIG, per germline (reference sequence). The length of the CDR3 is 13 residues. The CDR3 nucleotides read TGTGCCTGGTCTGGGTCCTTGGGGAATGGCTACACCTTC. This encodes CAWSGSLGNGYTF.

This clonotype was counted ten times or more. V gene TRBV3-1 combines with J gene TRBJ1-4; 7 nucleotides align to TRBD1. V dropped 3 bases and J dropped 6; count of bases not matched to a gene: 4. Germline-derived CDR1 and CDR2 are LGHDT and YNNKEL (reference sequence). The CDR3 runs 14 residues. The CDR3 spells CASSHNRGDEKLFF. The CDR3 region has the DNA TGTGCCAGCAGCCACAACAGGGGTGATGAAAAACTGTTTTTT. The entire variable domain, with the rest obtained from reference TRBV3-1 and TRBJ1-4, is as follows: DTAVSQTPKYLVTQMGNDKSIKCEQNLGHDTMYWYKQDSKKFLKIMFSYNNKELIINETVPNRFSPKSPDKAHLNLHINSLELGDSAVYFCASSHNRGDEKLFFGSGTQLSVL.

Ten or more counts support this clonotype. The CDR3 DNA follows: TGTGCCAGCAGTACGACAGGGTGGGACACCGGGGAGCTGTTTTTT. Its translation is CASSTTGWDTGELFF. The chain has TRBV28 and TRBJ2-2; 7 positions agree with TRBD1. V shed 5 bases, J shed 3 bases, and the junction held 6 bases outside the gene matches. The CDR3 consists of 15 residues. The germline gives CDR1 MDHEN, CDR2 SYDVKM.

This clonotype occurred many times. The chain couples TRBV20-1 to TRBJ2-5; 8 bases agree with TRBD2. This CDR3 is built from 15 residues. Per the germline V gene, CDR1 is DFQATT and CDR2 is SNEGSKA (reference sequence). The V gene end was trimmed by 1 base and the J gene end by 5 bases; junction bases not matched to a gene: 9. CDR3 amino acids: CSARVRSGGGETQYF. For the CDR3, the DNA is TGCAGTGCTAGAGTACGGTCCGGCGGGGGGGAGACCCAGTACTTC.

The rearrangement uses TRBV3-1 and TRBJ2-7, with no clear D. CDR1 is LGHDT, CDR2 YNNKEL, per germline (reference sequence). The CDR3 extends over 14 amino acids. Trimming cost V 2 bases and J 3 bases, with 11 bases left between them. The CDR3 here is CASSQNTVVYEQYF. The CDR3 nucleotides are TGTGCCAGCAGCCAAAACACAGTCGTCTACGAGCAGTACTTC.

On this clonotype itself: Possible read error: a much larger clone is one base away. The CDR3 sequence is CAWSIGQGASTRQYF. In DNA, the CDR3 is TGTGCCTGGAGTATAGGTCAGGGGGCTTCGACGCGACAGTACTTC. The genes are TRBV30 and TRBJ2-7; 8 bases are a match to TRBD1. CDR3 size: 15 residues. The germline gives CDR1 GTSNPN, CDR2 SVGIG (reference sequence). The J segment lost 10 bases and the V segment lost 2 bases, leaving 16 bases of the junction unmatched.